Below are 17 T cell receptor beta chains sequenced from a single sample in a study of T cells in Graves' hyperthyroidism and ophthalmopathy. The investigators amplified TCR beta CDR3 regions from RNA transcripts. First-round RT-PCR with HTBI primers amplified the TCR CDR3 region. TCRdb redid the calling of the multiplex PCR reads with MiXCR, one entry per CDR3 protein. This sample has 490,000 or so distinct CDR3 sequences, with approximately 20% found just once. Input material: blood. All receptors come from a man aged 35 to 55 with Graves' ophthalmopathy.

Comment on this clonotype: Given a much more abundant clone one base away, this may be a read error. The chain combines TRBV11-2 with TRBJ2-1; no clear D. The V gene's germline CDR1 is SGHAT and CDR2 FQNNGV. The CDR3 consists of 12 residues. The CDR3 protein is CASSHEYNGQFF. In DNA, the CDR3 is TGTGCCAGCAGCCACGAGTACAATGGGCAGTTCTTC.

This clonotype was seen only a few times. The chain couples TRBV28 to TRBJ2-2, with TRBD2 matching over 9 bases. J gave up 4 bases and V 5 bases, and 11 bases lay outside the gene matches. There are 17 residues in the CDR3. The germline V gene has CDR1 MDHEN and CDR2 SYDVKM. This CDR3 is CASSREGLAGRTGELFF. The CDR3 DNA reads as TGTGCCAGCAGTCGCGAGGGGCTAGCGGGACGCACCGGGGAGCTGTTTTTT. Drawing the rest from reference TRBV28 and TRBJ2-2, the complete variable domain is DVKVTQSSRYLVKRTGEKVFLECVQDMDHENMFWYRQDPGLGLRLIYFSYDVKMKEKGDIPEGYSVSREKKERFSLILESASTNQTSMYLCASSREGLAGRTGELFFGEGSRLTVL.

This chain uses TRBV4-1 with TRBJ1-6; D unclear. CDR3 length: 16 amino acids. V lost 1 base to trimming and J lost 6 bases, with 13 bases between them. Germline CDR1 MGHRA, CDR2 YSYEKL. The CDR3 DNA sequence: TGCGCCAGCAGCCAAGTAGACGGGAGGGTTAATTCACCCCTCCACTTT. It encodes CASSQVDGRVNSPLHF.

This clonotype was counted a few times. The chain couples TRBV29-1 to TRBJ1-1; perhaps TRBD1 as D (6 bases). The V gene's germline CDR1 is SQVTM and CDR2 ANQGSEA. This CDR3 is 14 amino acids long. V was cut by 3 bases and J by 0 bases, with 11 bases left in between. Written as DNA, the CDR3 is TGCAGCGTTGAGGAGGGGGGCATGAACACTGAAGCTTTCTTT. Translation gives CSVEEGGMNTEAFF.

This clonotype has only a few counts. The genes are TRBV9 and TRBJ2-3; D gene unclear. The CDR3 totals 14 residues. V was cut by 1 base and J by 1 base, with 7 bases left in between. The germline gives CDR1 SGDLS, CDR2 YYNGEE. As DNA, the CDR3 is TGTGCCAGCAGCGTAAAAAGCGGCACAGATACGCAGTATTTT. Residues: CASSVKSGTDTQYF.

The table lists this clonotype with a few counts. This chain joins TRBV3-1 and TRBJ2-5; TRBD2 aligns across 12 bases. The CDR3 has 18 residues. Trimming at V came to 1 base and at J to 5 bases, leaving 11 bases not matched to a gene. Germline V lookup: CDR1 LGHDT, CDR2 YNNKEL (reference sequence). CDR3 nucleotide sequence: TGTGCCAGCAGCCAAGGGTTAGCTAGCGGGAGGGCCCCCGAGACCCAGTACTTC. It codes for CASSQGLASGRAPETQYF.

This chain links TRBV27 with TRBJ2-7; 9 nucleotides align to TRBD1. V lost 3 bases to trimming and J lost 1 base; unmatched junction nucleotides: 4. Germline lookup yields CDR1 MNHEY and CDR2 SMNVEV (reference sequence). This CDR3 comprises 15 residues. CDR3 sequence (DNA): TGTGCCAGCAGTTTGGGGACAGGGTGGTCCTACGAGCAGTACTTC. This encodes CASSLGTGWSYEQYF.

This clonotype was seen a handful of times. V usage is TRBV7-9 and J usage is TRBJ1-2; 12 positions match TRBD1. The CDR3 contains 18 residues. V lost 5 bases and J lost 4; bases outside the gene matches: 14. Germline assignment: CDR1 SEHNR and CDR2 FQNEAQ (reference sequence). The CDR3 DNA reads as TGTGCCAGCAGCGCAAAAGGGACAGGGGGCGCGTACTTCTATGGCTACACCTTC. Its translation: CASSAKGTGGAYFYGYTF.

Ten or more counts support this clonotype. The gene calls are TRBV28 and TRBJ1-1; D ambiguous. Germline V CDR1 and CDR2: MDHEN, SYDVKM. The CDR3 consists of 12 residues. V was clipped by 7 bases and J by 8 bases, with 14 bases between them. The CDR3 DNA sequence: TGTGCCAGCACCTCGTCCGTAGCGGAAGCTTTCTTT. Residues: CASTSSVAEAFF.

The chain employs TRBV27 and TRBJ1-5, with a possible D match to TRBD1 (5 bases). V lost 0 bases and J 3 bases, leaving 9 bases between the germline ends. Germline CDR1 and CDR2: MNHEY and SMNVEV (reference sequence). CDR3 length: 15 amino acids. CDR3 protein: CASSLSAGYNQPQHF. The CDR3 DNA sequence: TGTGCCAGCAGTTTATCGGCAGGGTACAATCAGCCCCAGCATTTT.

This clonotype was detected ten times or more. CDR3 bases: TGTGCCAGCAGTGAAACAGGGGGCTATGGCTACACCTTC. It encodes CASSETGGYGYTF. The chain carries TRBV6-1 and TRBJ1-2; TRBD1 matches at 8 bases. The ends lost 2 bases at V and 4 bases at J; junction bases unmatched: 0. There are 13 residues in the CDR3. The germline V gene has CDR1 MNHNS and CDR2 SASEGT.

This clonotype was seen more than once but under ten times. The chain joins TRBV6-2 or TRBV6-3 to TRBJ2-7; 15 bases line up with TRBD2. Germline-derived CDR1 and CDR2 are MNHEY and SVGEGT. V trimming: 11 bases; J trimming: 6 bases; junction bases outside the gene matches: 5. CDR3 length: 13 amino acids. As DNA, the CDR3 is TGTGCCCTCGGACTAGCGGGAGGGGTCGAGCAGTACTTC. Encoded protein: CALGLAGGVEQYF.

This clonotype came up a few times. V and J are TRBV29-1 and TRBJ2-6; 12 nucleotides match TRBD1. V shed 4 bases, J shed 2 bases, and the junction held 3 bases outside the gene matches. Per the germline V gene, CDR1 is SQVTM and CDR2 is ANQGSEA. The CDR3 has 16 residues. The CDR3 loop reads CSVAGTGGTGANVLTF. Written as DNA, the CDR3 is TGCAGCGTTGCGGGGACAGGGGGCACTGGGGCCAACGTCCTGACTTTC.

V gene TRBV6-1 combines with J gene TRBJ1-5; weak D call: TRBD1 (6 bases). V lost 2 bases, J lost 7 bases, and 18 bases lay in between. Germline assignment: CDR1 MNHNS and CDR2 SASEGT. The CDR3 totals 16 residues. CDR3 DNA: TGTGCCAGCAGTGAACTGGTGGGCAGGGGTGGCCAGCCCCAGCATTTT. As protein: CASSELVGRGGQPQHF.

The chain couples TRBV19 to TRBJ1-1; D not certain. Trimming stripped 4 bases from V and 4 bases from J, with 10 bases between. The CDR3 is 13 amino acids. Germline values: CDR1 LNHDA, CDR2 SQIVND (reference sequence). In DNA form, the CDR3 reads TGTGCCAGTAGTAAATCCCCGGTCACTGAAGCTTTCTTT. It translates to CASSKSPVTEAFF.

This clonotype was counted ten times or more. The chain couples TRBV11-2 to TRBJ2-3; TRBD2 matches 7 bases. Germline V gene data show CDR1 as SGHAT and CDR2 as FQNNGV. The CDR3 has 18 amino acids. The trim removed 0 bases at V and 1 base at J, leaving 10 bases unmatched. CDR3: CASSLDTRAGAGTDTQYF. The CDR3 nucleotides are TGTGCCAGCAGCTTAGATACTAGGGCGGGAGCGGGCACAGATACGCAGTATTTT.

This clonotype has more than one count but fewer than ten. The rearrangement links TRBV10-3 to TRBJ1-1; D uncertain. This CDR3 has 12 residues. Trimming took 2 bases from V and 8 from J, leaving 9 bases between them. The germline V gene has CDR1 ENHRY and CDR2 SYGVKD. DNA for the CDR3: TGTGCCATCAGTGAGGACGGCTACGAAGCTTTCTTT. This codes for CAISEDGYEAFF.